This TCR beta chain appears in the sequencing data of a study of vaccination and CD4 T cells after COVID-19. The overall study: Overlapping spike pools from SARS-CoV-2 and HCoV-NL63, HCoV-OC43 and HCoV-229E served as culture stimuli.

Scientists ran DNA taken from cultured CD4+ T cells through the Oncomine TCR Beta short-read assay for sequencing. DNA came from CD4+ T cells after culture. Using its own MiXCR run on the PCR reads, TCRdb lists one record per CDR3 protein. The sample lists under 8,000 distinct CDR3 sequences; under 65% were seen once. Treatment reported: roughly ten-day PBMC culture with coronavirus spike peptide pools or control peptides (ViraFEST assay). Gathering of the CD4+ T cells, from the unexposed donor, took place before the COVID-19 pandemic (2011-2018). Peptide-pool expansion of antigen-specific T cells preceded TCR sequencing in ViraFEST. With 0 bases removed from V and 8 bases from J, the gap between germline ends came to 11 bases. Germline values: CDR1 SGHRS, CDR2 YFSETQ. The CDR3 contains 13 residues. For this clonotype: Its antigen is still unknown.

The sequencing sample was made of CD4+ T cells from blood, cultured in vitro. This clonotype was obtained from a human donor in good health. This rearrangement joins TRBV5-1 to TRBJ1-2; D is possibly TRBD1 (6 bases). The CDR3: CASSLEGVIGYTF. The CDR3 region has the DNA TGCGCCAGCAGCTTGGAGGGGGTTATCGGCTACACCTTC.